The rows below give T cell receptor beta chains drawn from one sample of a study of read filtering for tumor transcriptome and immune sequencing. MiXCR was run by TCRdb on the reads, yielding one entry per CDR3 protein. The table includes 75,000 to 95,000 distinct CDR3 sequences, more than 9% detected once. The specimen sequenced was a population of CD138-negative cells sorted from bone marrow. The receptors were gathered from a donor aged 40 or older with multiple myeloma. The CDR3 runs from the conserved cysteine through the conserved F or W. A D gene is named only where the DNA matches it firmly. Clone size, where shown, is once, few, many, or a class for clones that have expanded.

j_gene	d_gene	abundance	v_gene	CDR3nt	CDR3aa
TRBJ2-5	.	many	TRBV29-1	TGCAGCGCCGTTACCGTCCTCCAAGAGACCCAGTACTTC	CSAVTVLQETQYF
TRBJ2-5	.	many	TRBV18	TGTGCCAGCTCACCGGCAGCAGGGGGGGAGACCCAGTACTTC	CASSPAAGGETQYF
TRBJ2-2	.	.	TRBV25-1	.	CASSVAAGNGELSF
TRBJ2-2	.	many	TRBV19	TGTGCCAGTAGTATCCACAGCACCGGGGAGCTGTTTTTT	CASSIHSTGELFF
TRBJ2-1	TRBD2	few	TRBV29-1	TGCAGCGTTGAAGGGACTAGCGGCCAGGTGAGCCCCTACAATGAGCAGTTCTTC	CSVEGTSGQVSPYNEQFF
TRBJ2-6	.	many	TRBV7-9	TGTGCCAGCACCGTATCTGGGGCCAACGTCCTGACTTTC	CASTVSGANVLTF
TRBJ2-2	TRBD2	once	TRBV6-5	TGTGCCAGCAAGGAGGGAGGGAGAAACACCGGGGAGCTGTCTTTT	CASKEGGRNTGELSF
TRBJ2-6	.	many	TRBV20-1	TGCAGTGCTCCGACTGGGGCCAACGTCCTGACTTTC	CSAPTGANVLTF
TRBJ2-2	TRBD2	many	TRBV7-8	TGTGCCAGCAGCTTAATCGGGGTAGCGGGAGTCCCCGGGGAGCTGTTTTTT	CASSLIGVAGVPGELFF
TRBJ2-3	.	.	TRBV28	TGTACCAGCAGTACCCCGCGGACAGATACGCAGTATTTT	CTSSTPRTDTQYF
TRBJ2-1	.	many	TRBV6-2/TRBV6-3	TGTGCCAGCAGTTACGGGCCCTACAATGAGCAGTTCTTC	CASSYGPYNEQFF
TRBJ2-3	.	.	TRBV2	TGTGCCGGCACCAGAACGGGGATCAACACAGATACGCAGTATTTT	CAGTRTGINTDTQYF
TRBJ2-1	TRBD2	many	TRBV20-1	TGCAGTGCCGGTTCTCCGCCCGGGACTAGCGGGAAAAATGAGCAGTTCTTC	CSAGSPPGTSGKNEQFF
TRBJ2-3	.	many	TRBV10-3	TGTGCCATCAGTGAGTCCAGCACAGATACGCAGTATTTT	CAISESSTDTQYF
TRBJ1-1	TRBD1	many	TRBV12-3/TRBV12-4	TGTGCCAGCAGCGATACAGGGGTAGGGATTCCCGCTTTCTTT	CASSDTGVGIPAFF
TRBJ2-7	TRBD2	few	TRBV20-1	TGCAGTGCTCCCTCGACTAGCGGGCACTCCTACGAGCAGTACTTC	CSAPSTSGHSYEQYF
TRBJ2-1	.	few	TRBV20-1	TGCAGTGCTAGAGATTCCTCCGCAAGCTCCTACAATGAGCAGTTCTTC	CSARDSSASSYNEQFF
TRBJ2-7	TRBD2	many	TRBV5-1	TGCGCCAGCAGCACGGGAGGGGACTACGAGCAGTACTTC	CASSTGGDYEQYF
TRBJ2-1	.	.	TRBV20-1	TGCAGTGCTTTAACCCTCTACAATGAGCAGTTCTTC	CSALTLYNEQFF
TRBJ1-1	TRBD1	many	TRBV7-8	TGTGCCAGCAGCTTAGGTGGGACAGCGAACACTGAAGCTTTCTTT	CASSLGGTANTEAFF
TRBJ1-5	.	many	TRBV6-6	TGTGCCAGCAGTTACCTTAATCAGCCCCAGCATTTT	CASSYLNQPQHF
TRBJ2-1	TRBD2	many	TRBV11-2	TGTGCCAGCAGTCGACTCCATAGCGGGAGCACGGGGGAGCAGTTCTTC	CASSRLHSGSTGEQFF
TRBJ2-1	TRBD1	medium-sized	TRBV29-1	TGCAGCATAAACGGACAGGGGTCCTACAATGAGCAGTTCTTC	CSINGQGSYNEQFF
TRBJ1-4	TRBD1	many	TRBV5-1	TGCGCCAGCAGCTCCAGGGGGCCGTGGGAAAAACTGTTTTTT	CASSSRGPWEKLFF
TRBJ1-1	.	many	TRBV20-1	TGCAGTGCTAAAAGAGGGGGAAATACTGAAGCTTTCTTT	CSAKRGGNTEAFF
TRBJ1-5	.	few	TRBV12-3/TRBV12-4	TGTGCCAGCAGTTTAGCGGCAGGGAAGGTCCCTCAGCCCCAGCATTTT	CASSLAAGKVPQPQHF
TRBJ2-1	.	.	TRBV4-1	TGCGCCAGCAGCCAAGAAGACCACCCGACTTTTCTAGCGACCTATGCCTACAATGAGCAGTTCTTC	CASSQEDHPTFLATYAYNEQFF
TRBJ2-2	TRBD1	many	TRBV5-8	TGTGCCAGCAGCCTGGGACAGGGATTCACCGGGGAGCTGTTTTTT	CASSLGQGFTGELFF
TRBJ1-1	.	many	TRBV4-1	TGCGCCAGCAGCCAAGAACCGGGGGCCCTTACGGCTGAAGCTTTCTTT	CASSQEPGALTAEAFF
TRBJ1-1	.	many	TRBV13	TGTGCCAGCAGCCCCCGTTGGGGCACTGAAGCTTTCTTT	CASSPRWGTEAFF
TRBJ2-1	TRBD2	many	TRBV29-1	TGCAGCGGGCGCCCAAGCGGGAGGTACAATGAGCAGTTCTTC	CSGRPSGRYNEQFF
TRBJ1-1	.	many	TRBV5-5	TGTGCCAGCAGCTCTCCAGTGAACACTGAAGCTTTCTTT	CASSSPVNTEAFF
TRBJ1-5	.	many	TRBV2	TGTGCCAGCAAGGTGGAAGGAGGTAATCAGCCCCAGCATTTT	CASKVEGGNQPQHF
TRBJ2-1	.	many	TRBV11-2	TGTGCCAGCAGCTTGATTAGCGCAGCGAATGAGCAGTTCTTC	CASSLISAANEQFF
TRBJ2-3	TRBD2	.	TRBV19	TGTGCCAGTAGCAACCTAGCGGGGATCACAGATACGCAGTATTTT	CASSNLAGITDTQYF
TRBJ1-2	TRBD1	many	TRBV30	TGTGCCTGGAGTGCACCGGACAGGGCTAACTATGGCTACACCTTC	CAWSAPDRANYGYTF
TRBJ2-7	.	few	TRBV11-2	TGTGCCAGCAGCTTAGACAGGGGCACGTACGAGCAGTACTTC	CASSLDRGTYEQYF
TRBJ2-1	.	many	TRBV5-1	TGCGCCAGCAGCCGGGACTACAATGAGCAGTTCTTC	CASSRDYNEQFF
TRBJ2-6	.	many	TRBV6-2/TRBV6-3	TGTGCCAGCACCGGAAAGGGCTTGGGGTCTGGGGCCAACGTCCTGACTTTC	CASTGKGLGSGANVLTF
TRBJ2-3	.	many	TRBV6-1	TGTGCCACCAAGAGGGCAGATACGCAGTATTTT	CATKRADTQYF
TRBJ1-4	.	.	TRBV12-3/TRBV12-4	TGTGCCAGCAGTTTGAGAGCAGGGACAAATGAAAAACTGTTTTTT	CASSLRAGTNEKLFF
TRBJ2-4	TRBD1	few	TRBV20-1	TGCAGTGCCGAAATACTCGGCAGGGGGCGAGGAGGAGACATTCAGTACTTC	CSAEILGRGRGGDIQYF
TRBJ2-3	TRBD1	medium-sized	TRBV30	TGTGCCTGGAGGGGTACGAACAGGGGGAGCCCCCATACGCAGTATTTT	CAWRGTNRGSPHTQYF
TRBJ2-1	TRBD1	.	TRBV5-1	TGCGCCAGCAGCTCCGACACAGGACAGGTCGATGAGCAGTTCTTC	CASSSDTGQVDEQFF
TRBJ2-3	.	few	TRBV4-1	TGCGCCAGCAGCCAAGACGGCTATCCCACTAGCACAGATGCGCAGTATTTT	CASSQDGYPTSTDAQYF
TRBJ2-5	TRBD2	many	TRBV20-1	TGCAGTGCTCGCCCGCCAGGTGCGGGAGTACAAGAGACCCAGTACTTC	CSARPPGAGVQETQYF
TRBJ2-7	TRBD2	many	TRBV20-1	TGCAGTGCTTACGGGACTAGCGGGACCTACGAGCAGTACTTC	CSAYGTSGTYEQYF
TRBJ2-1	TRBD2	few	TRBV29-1	TGCAGCGTTGAAAAGGGAGGGGATGAGCAGTTCTTC	CSVEKGGDEQFF
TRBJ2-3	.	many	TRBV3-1	TGTGCCAGCAGCTCCCCCCCTAGCACAGATACGCAGTATTTT	CASSSPPSTDTQYF
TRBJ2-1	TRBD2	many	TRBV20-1	TGCAGTGCTCGCCCCGGACTAGCGGGAGGTGAGCAGTTCTTC	CSARPGLAGGEQFF
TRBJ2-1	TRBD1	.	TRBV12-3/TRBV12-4	TGTGCCAGCAAGGGGGACAGGGCGTCAATACGGTTCTTC	CASKGDRASIRFF
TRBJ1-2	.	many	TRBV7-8	TGTGCCAGCAGACTAAGCCTAGCCGTGGGCGGCTCCGATGGCTACACCTTC	CASRLSLAVGGSDGYTF
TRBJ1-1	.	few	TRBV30	TGTGCCTGGAGGCTTCGGCCGAACACTGAAGCTTTCTTT	CAWRLRPNTEAFF
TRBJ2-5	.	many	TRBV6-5	TGTGCCAGCAGTTACCACCGGAGCGAGACCCAGTACTTC	CASSYHRSETQYF
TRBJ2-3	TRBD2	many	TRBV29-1	TGCAGCCTCCGGACTAGCGGAACCACAGATACGCAGTATTTT	CSLRTSGTTDTQYF
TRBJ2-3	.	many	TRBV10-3	TGTGCCATCAGTGAGCTCACAGATACGCAGTATTTT	CAISELTDTQYF
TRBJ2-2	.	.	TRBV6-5	TGTGCCAGCAGTTACTCGAGGGGGGTCACCGGGGAGCTGTTTTTT	CASSYSRGVTGELFF
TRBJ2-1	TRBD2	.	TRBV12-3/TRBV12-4	TGTGCCAGCAGGGGGACTAGCGGGGGTCATACCTACAATGAGCAGTTCTTC	CASRGTSGGHTYNEQFF
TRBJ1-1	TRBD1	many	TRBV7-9	TGTGCCAGCAGCTCAGGGGGCAGTGATGAAGCTTTCTTT	CASSSGGSDEAFF
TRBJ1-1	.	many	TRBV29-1	TGCAGCGCCCGGGACGGTGCTGAAGCTTTCTTT	CSARDGAEAFF